Below, 22 T cell receptor beta chains from the same sample are listed, as sequenced in a study of T cell changes during pregnancy in multiple sclerosis. The assay was immunoSEQ multiplex PCR, and TCRdb's table has in-frame clones only and misses some. Of approximately 35,000 clones in the sample, about 92% were seen once. The sequencing input was PBMCs (not recorded whether the cells were cultured). The receptors were gathered from a female donor with multiple sclerosis, enrolled in a pregnancy study.

The chain employs TRBV7-6 and TRBJ2-7, with TRBD2 matching over 7 bases. The CDR3 runs to 15 residues. Per germline, CDR1 SGHVS and CDR2 FNYEAQ. CDR3 nucleotide sequence: TGTGGGCCGACGACCGGAGCTAGCGGCTGCGGGGAGCAGTACTTC. Its protein product is CGPTTGASGCGEQYF. The full variable domain, rest sourced from reference TRBV7-6 and TRBJ2-7, is GAGVSQSPRYKVTKRGQDVALRCDPISGHVSLYWYRQALGQGPEFLTYFNYEAQQDKSGLPNDRFSAERPEGSISTLTIQRTEQRDSAMYRCGPTTGASGCGEQYFGPGTRLTVT.

The genes are TRBV5-1 and TRBJ2-2, with 9 positions matching TRBD2. V lost 4 bases, J lost 8 bases, and 9 bases stayed unmatched. The CDR3 extends over 15 amino acids. Germline CDR1 reads SGHRS; CDR2 reads YFSETQ. The CDR3 is CASSRDLSGSGELFF. The CDR3 DNA follows: TGCGCCAGCAGCCGGGACCTTAGCGGGAGTGGGGAGCTGTTTTTT. The full variable domain, with the rest looked up from reference TRBV5-1 and TRBJ2-2, is KAGVTQTPRYLIKTRGQQVTLSCSPISGHRSVSWYQQTPGQGLQFLFEYFSETQRNKGNFPGRFSGRQFSNSRSEMNVSTLELGDSALYLCASSRDLSGSGELFFGEGSRLTVL.

The chain couples TRBV10-3 to TRBJ1-4, with D uncertain. CDR1 and CDR2 (germline): ENHRY, SYGVKD. V dropped 4 bases and J dropped 8 bases, with 11 bases sitting between them. The CDR3 has 13 residues. For the CDR3, the DNA is TGTGCCATCAGTGGAGGGTTAGGGGAAAAACTGTTTTTT. The encoded protein is CAISGGLGEKLFF.

V usage is TRBV4-3 and J usage is TRBJ2-3, with D perhaps TRBD2 (9 bases). Germline CDR1 and CDR2: LGHNA and YSLEER. This CDR3 is built from 22 residues. V lost 0 bases and J lost 5, with 33 bases in between. In DNA, the CDR3 is TGCGCCAGCAGCCAAGATCAGCCCCGGGACAGGTGGCAGGAACTAGCGGGAGATACGCAGTATTTT. Its protein product is CASSQDQPRDRWQELAGDTQYF.

The V gene is TRBV2, the J gene TRBJ2-2; 15 nucleotides match TRBD2. The germline gives CDR1 SNHLY, CDR2 FYNNEI. CDR3 size: 16 residues. The junction had 7 bases not matched to a gene; V was cut back by 7 bases and J by 7 bases. CDR3 in amino acids: CASKGLAGGVGGELFF. DNA for the CDR3: TGTGCCAGCAAAGGACTAGCGGGAGGGGTCGGCGGGGAGCTGTTTTTT.

The chain couples TRBV11-2 to TRBJ2-1; D tentatively fits TRBD1 or TRBD2 (6 bases each). This CDR3 is built from 15 residues. Germline CDR1 and CDR2: SGHAT and FQNNGV. V gave up 4 bases and J gave up 9 bases, with 19 bases separating them. The CDR3 sequence: CASSSPGGLDIEQFF. CDR3 DNA: TGTGCCAGCAGCTCCCCCGGGGGCTTAGACATTGAGCAGTTCTTC.

J is TRBJ2-2 and V is TRBV10-3; D unclear. Looked up from germline, CDR1 is ENHRY and CDR2 is SYGVKD. The CDR3 spans 11 residues. Trimming pared 5 bases from V and 6 bases from J, leaving 4 bases between. The CDR3 sequence is CAISQAGELFF. Here the CDR3 DNA reads TGTGCCATCAGTCAGGCCGGGGAGCTGTTTTTT.

The V and J genes are TRBV4-2 and TRBJ2-1, with TRBD2 matching 7 bases. Germline lookup yields CDR1 LGHNA and CDR2 YNFKEQ. Trimming cost V 3 bases and J 2 bases; bases outside gene matches: 7. The CDR3 contains 16 residues. The CDR3 protein is CASSQGRLAPYNEQFF. The CDR3 DNA follows: TGTGCCAGCAGCCAGGGCAGACTAGCCCCCTACAATGAGCAGTTCTTC.

The V gene is TRBV6-1, the J gene TRBJ2-5, with 7 positions matching TRBD1. Per germline, CDR1 MNHNS and CDR2 SASEGT. The V segment lost 2 bases and the J segment 3 bases; nucleotides outside the gene matches: 21. The CDR3 spans 20 residues. CDR3 sequence reads: CASSESVRRGGPPRKETQYF. CDR3 nucleotides: TGTGCCAGCAGTGAAAGTGTCCGTCGAGGGGGCCCCCCACGTAAAGAGACCCAGTACTTC.

The V call is TRBV28, the J call TRBJ1-5; D not resolved. Germline CDR1 MDHEN, CDR2 SYDVKM. The CDR3 has 12 amino acids. V lost 4 bases, J lost 2 bases, and 3 bases lay in between. CDR3 sequence: CASSYGNQPQHF. The CDR3 coding sequence is TGTGCCAGCAGTTATGGCAATCAGCCCCAGCATTTT.

This clone occurred once. The chain couples TRBV27 to TRBJ2-2; D gene unclear. Per germline, CDR1 MNHEY and CDR2 SMNVEV (reference sequence). Trimming removed 2 bases at V and 1 base at J, with 8 bases between. The CDR3 has 15 amino acids. In nucleotides, the CDR3 is TGTGCCAGCAGTTTAACACTCATGAACACCGGGGAGCTGTTTTTT. It yields the protein CASSLTLMNTGELFF.

The V gene is TRBV2, the J gene TRBJ1-2; TRBD1 agrees at 8 bases. With V trimmed by 6 bases and J by 0 bases, 9 bases remained unmatched. This CDR3 has 16 amino acids. CDR1 is SNHLY and CDR2 is FYNNEI in the germline V gene. In DNA form, the CDR3 reads TGTGCCAGCAGAATCAGACACAGGGGGGCTAACTATGGCTACACCTTC. Translating it yields CASRIRHRGANYGYTF.

The J gene is TRBJ2-3, the V gene TRBV4-1; no reliable D call. Germline assignment: CDR1 MGHRA and CDR2 YSYEKL. The germline V and J ends were trimmed by 5 bases and 4 bases, with 16 bases remaining between them. CDR3 length: 15 amino acids. The CDR3 sequence is CASSSIGGEADTQYF. The CDR3 region has the DNA TGCGCCAGCAGCTCCATTGGCGGTGAGGCAGATACGCAGTATTTT.

This chain links TRBV5-4 with TRBJ2-7, with D possibly matching TRBD1 (5 bases). Germline V CDR1 and CDR2: SGHNT, YYREEE (reference sequence). This CDR3 has 13 residues. The V and J ends lost 0 bases and 6 bases respectively, with 10 bases between them. Here the CDR3 reads CASSLEPGSEQYF. DNA for the CDR3: TGTGCCAGCAGCTTGGAGCCAGGGTCCGAGCAGTACTTC.

The chain links TRBV10-3 to TRBJ2-1; D is unclear. The CDR3 contains 12 residues. Germline lookup yields CDR1 ENHRY and CDR2 SYGVKD. V was clipped by 6 bases and J by 5 bases, with 8 bases between them. The CDR3 here is CAIRLRDNEQFF. The CDR3 DNA follows: TGTGCCATCAGACTTAGGGACAATGAGCAGTTCTTC.

This clone occurred a few times. The chain combines TRBV11-2 with TRBJ2-7; no definite D call. Germline CDR1 SGHAT, CDR2 FQNNGV. This CDR3 comprises 12 residues. V was clipped by 6 bases and J by 4 bases, with 10 bases between them. The CDR3 sequence: CASRPDRYEQYF. CDR3 DNA: TGTGCCAGCAGACCGGACCGATACGAGCAGTACTTC.

This clone was observed a single time. This chain uses TRBV28 with TRBJ2-3, with a weak D call TRBD1 (5 bases). There are 16 residues in the CDR3. Germline V gene sequence: CDR1 MDHEN, CDR2 SYDVKM. With 2 bases removed from V and 3 bases from J, the gap between germline ends came to 15 bases. The CDR3 region is CASSLRSGSWTDTQYF. CDR3 nucleotide sequence: TGTGCCAGCAGTTTAAGGTCAGGGTCTTGGACAGATACGCAGTATTTT.

The chain joins TRBV4-3 to TRBJ2-2; 8 bases align to TRBD2. In germline, CDR1 is LGHNA, CDR2 YSLEER. V was pared by 0 bases and J by 0 bases, with 6 bases of the junction left unmatched. This CDR3 comprises 18 residues. The CDR3 reads CASSQDPGGFANTGELFF. CDR3 nucleotide sequence: TGCGCCAGCAGCCAAGATCCGGGGGGGTTCGCGAACACCGGGGAGCTGTTTTTT.

The chain carries TRBV27 and TRBJ2-1; maybe TRBD2 (6 bases). CDR3 length: 14 residues. Per germline, CDR1 MNHEY and CDR2 SMNVEV (reference sequence). V gave up 5 bases and J gave up 5 bases, with 13 bases separating them. Here the CDR3 DNA reads TGTGCCAGCAGTCCGGGACTTAAGGACAATGAGCAGTTCTTC. Protein: CASSPGLKDNEQFF.

In regard to this clone: One junction end does not reproduce the germline sequence, and a read error may be involved. The chain combines TRBV5-4 with TRBJ1-1; D remains unclear. Per germline, CDR1 SGHNT and CDR2 YYREEE (reference sequence). The CDR3 covers 14 residues. The CDR3 region is CASRLNQENSEAFF. The CDR3, as DNA: TGTGCCAGCCGCTTGAACCAGGAGAACTCTGAAGCTTTCTTT.

The CDR3 bases are TGCGCCAGCAGCCAAGGCGACACGGACTATGGCTACACCTTC. This translates into CASSQGDTDYGYTF. The V and J genes are TRBV4-1 and TRBJ1-2; D is uncertain. Germline V lookup: CDR1 MGHRA, CDR2 YSYEKL. The CDR3 length is 14 residues. The V end was cut by 1 base, the J end by 3 bases, with 9 bases between.

This chain joins TRBV5-4 and TRBJ2-1; D gene ambiguous. Germline CDR1 SGHNT, CDR2 YYREEE (reference sequence). The CDR3 loop spans 13 amino acids. Trimming left V 2 bases short and J 9 bases short, with 12 bases between. The CDR3 DNA sequence: TGTGCCAGCAGCTTCGAACCCACAGCTGAGCAGTTCTTC. Protein: CASSFEPTAEQFF.